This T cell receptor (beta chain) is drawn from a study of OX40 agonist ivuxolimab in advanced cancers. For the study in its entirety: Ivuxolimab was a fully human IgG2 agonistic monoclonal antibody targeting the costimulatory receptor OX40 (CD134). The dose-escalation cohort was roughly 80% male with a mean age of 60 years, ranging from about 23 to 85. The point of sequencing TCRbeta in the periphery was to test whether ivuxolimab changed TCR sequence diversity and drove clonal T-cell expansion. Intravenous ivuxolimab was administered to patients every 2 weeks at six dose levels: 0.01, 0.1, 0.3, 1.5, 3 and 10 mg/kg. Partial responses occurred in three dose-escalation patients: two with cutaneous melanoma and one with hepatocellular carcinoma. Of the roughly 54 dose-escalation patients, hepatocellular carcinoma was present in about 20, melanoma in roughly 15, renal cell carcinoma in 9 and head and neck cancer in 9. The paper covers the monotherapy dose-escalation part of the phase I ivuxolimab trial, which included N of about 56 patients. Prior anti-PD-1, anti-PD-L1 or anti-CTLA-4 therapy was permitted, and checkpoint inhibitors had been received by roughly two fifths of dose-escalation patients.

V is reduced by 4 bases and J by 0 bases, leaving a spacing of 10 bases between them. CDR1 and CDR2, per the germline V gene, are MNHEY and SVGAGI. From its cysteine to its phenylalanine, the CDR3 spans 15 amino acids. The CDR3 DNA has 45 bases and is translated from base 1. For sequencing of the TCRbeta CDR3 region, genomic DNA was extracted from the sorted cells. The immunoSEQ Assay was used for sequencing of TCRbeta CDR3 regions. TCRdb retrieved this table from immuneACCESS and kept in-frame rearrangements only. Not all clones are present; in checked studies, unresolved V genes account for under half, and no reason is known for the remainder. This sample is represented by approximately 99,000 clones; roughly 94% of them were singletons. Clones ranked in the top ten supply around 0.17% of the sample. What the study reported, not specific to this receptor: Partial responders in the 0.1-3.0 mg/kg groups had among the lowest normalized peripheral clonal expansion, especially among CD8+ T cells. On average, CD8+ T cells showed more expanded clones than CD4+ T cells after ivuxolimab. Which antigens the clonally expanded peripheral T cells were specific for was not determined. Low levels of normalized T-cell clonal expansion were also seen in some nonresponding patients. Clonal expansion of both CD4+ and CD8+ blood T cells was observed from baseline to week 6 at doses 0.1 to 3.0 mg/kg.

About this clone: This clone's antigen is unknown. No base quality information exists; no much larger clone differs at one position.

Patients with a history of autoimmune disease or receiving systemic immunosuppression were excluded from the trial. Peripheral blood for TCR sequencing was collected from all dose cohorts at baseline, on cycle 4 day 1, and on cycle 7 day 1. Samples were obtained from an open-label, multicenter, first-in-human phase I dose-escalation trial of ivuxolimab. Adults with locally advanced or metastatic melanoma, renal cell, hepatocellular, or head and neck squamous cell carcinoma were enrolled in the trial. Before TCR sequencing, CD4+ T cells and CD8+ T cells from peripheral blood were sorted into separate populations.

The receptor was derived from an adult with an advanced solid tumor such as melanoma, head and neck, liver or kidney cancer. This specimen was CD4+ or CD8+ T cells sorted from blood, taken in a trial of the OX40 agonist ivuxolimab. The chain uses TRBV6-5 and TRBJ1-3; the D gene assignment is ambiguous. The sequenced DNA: TGTGCCAGCAGTTTCGGCGTTTCCTCTGGAAACACCATATATTTT. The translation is CASSFGVSSGNTIYF.